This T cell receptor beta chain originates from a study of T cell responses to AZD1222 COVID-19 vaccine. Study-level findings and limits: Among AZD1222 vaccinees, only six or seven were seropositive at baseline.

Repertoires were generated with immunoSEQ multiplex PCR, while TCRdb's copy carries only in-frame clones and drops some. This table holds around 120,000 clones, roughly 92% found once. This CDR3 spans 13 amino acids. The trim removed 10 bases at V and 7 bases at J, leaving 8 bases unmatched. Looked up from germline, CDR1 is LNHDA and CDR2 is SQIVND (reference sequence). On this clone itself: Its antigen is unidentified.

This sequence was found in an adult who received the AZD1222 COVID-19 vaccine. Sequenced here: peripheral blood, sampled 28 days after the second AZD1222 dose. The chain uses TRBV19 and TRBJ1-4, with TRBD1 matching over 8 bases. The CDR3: CATGGDRFEKLFF. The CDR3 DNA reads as TGTGCCACCGGAGGGGACAGGTTTGAAAAACTGTTTTTT.